This TCR beta chain stems from a study of OX40 agonist ivuxolimab in advanced cancers. Study-level information: Participants averaged approximately 65 years of age (range about 23 to 79) and were under 90% male. Broader study findings: On average, CD8+ T cells had more expanded clones than CD4+.

Method: immunoSEQ multiplex PCR; TCRdb's copy keeps in-frame clones and lacks some. The data contain 45,000 to 65,000 clones, around 90% of them singletons. The V gene's germline CDR1 is LNHDA and CDR2 SQIVND (reference sequence). The CDR3 totals 14 residues. Trimming took off 6 bases at V and 3 bases at J, with 15 bases between the two ends. Comment on this clone: The antigen is undetermined.

The receptor's source is an adult with an advanced solid tumor such as melanoma, head and neck, liver or kidney cancer. The gene calls are TRBV19 and TRBJ2-7; D possibly corresponds to TRBD1 (7 bases). This specimen consisted of CD4+ or CD8+ T cells sorted from blood, obtained in a trial of the OX40 agonist ivuxolimab. The CDR3 loop is CASRGGQSRYEQYF. In nucleotides, the CDR3 is TGTGCCAGTAGGGGGGGACAGTCCCGCTACGAGCAGTACTTC.